Listed below are T cell receptor beta chains from one sample, sequenced in a study of patients and donors after allogeneic stem cell transplantation. TCRdb re-analysed the RT-PCR reads in MiXCR, keeping a single row per CDR3 protein. The sample shows tens of thousands of distinct CDR3 sequences, 45% to 50% of them seen only once. The specimen was blood, either unsorted or a sorted T cell fraction (not recorded which). Every receptor here comes from a human donor who was either an allogeneic HSCT recipient or a stem cell or donor lymphocyte infusion donor (not recorded which). It is not recorded whose cells these are; they may come from a transplant donor. Each CDR3 is given with its conserved first and last residue. The D gene is left open where the match is weak. Size tells how often a clone was seen (once, few, many) or the class of an expanded clone, and some rows leave it out.

v_call: TRBV12-3/TRBV12-4
d_call: TRBD1
j_call: TRBJ1-1
clone_size: once
cdr3_nt: TGTGCCAGCAGTTTGACAGGGGTGGGGACTGAAGCTTTCTTT
cdr3_aa: CASSLTGVGTEAFF

v_call: TRBV6-6
d_call: NA
j_call: TRBJ1-1
clone_size: once
cdr3_nt: TGTGCCAGCAGTTACACGACAGGATCCTGGGCTGAAGCTTTCTTT
cdr3_aa: CASSYTTGSWAEAFF

v_call: TRBV6-2/TRBV6-3
d_call: NA
j_call: TRBJ1-1
clone_size: NA
cdr3_nt: TGTGCCAGCAGTTACTCGCGGTGGGAGACTGAAGCTTTCTTT
cdr3_aa: CASSYSRWETEAFF

v_call: TRBV10-3
d_call: NA
j_call: TRBJ1-2
clone_size: NA
cdr3_nt: TGTGCCATCAATCTAGGTGCCTATGGCTACACCTTC
cdr3_aa: CAINLGAYGYTF

v_call: TRBV7-2
d_call: NA
j_call: TRBJ1-3
clone_size: few
cdr3_nt: TGTGCCAGCAGCTTAGTAGCCTCGGGGTTCGGAAACACCATATATTTT
cdr3_aa: CASSLVASGFGNTIYF

v_call: TRBV12-3/TRBV12-4
d_call: NA
j_call: TRBJ1-1
clone_size: NA
cdr3_nt: TGTGCCAGCAGTTTGGGCAGGTCGTGGAACCTGAACACTGAAGCTTTCTTT
cdr3_aa: CASSLGRSWNLNTEAFF

v_call: TRBV6-4
d_call: NA
j_call: TRBJ1-6
clone_size: NA
cdr3_nt: TGTGCCAGCAGTGACAAAGGGACGGCGGGTTCACCCCTCCACTTT
cdr3_aa: CASSDKGTAGSPLHF

v_call: TRBV7-9
d_call: NA
j_call: TRBJ2-7
clone_size: NA
cdr3_nt: TGTGCCAGCAGCTTAGTGGGGACCTCCTCCTACGAGCAGTACTTC
cdr3_aa: CASSLVGTSSYEQYF

v_call: TRBV6-5
d_call: TRBD1
j_call: TRBJ2-3
clone_size: NA
cdr3_nt: TGTGCCAGCAGTTACCTATGGGACAGGAGAGAAGATACGCAGTATTTT
cdr3_aa: CASSYLWDRREDTQYF

v_call: TRBV5-6
d_call: TRBD1
j_call: TRBJ2-7
clone_size: NA
cdr3_nt: TGTGCCAGCAGTTCCCGGACAGGGATGTTCGACGAGCAGTACTTC
cdr3_aa: CASSSRTGMFDEQYF

v_call: TRBV28
d_call: NA
j_call: TRBJ1-2
clone_size: NA
cdr3_nt: TGTGCCAGCAGTTTGTCCAACTATGGCTACACCTTC
cdr3_aa: CASSLSNYGYTF

v_call: TRBV12-3/TRBV12-4
d_call: NA
j_call: TRBJ2-6
clone_size: NA
cdr3_nt: TGTGCCAGCAGTTTGTCCATCGTCAACGTCCTGACTTTC
cdr3_aa: CASSLSIVNVLTF

v_call: TRBV12-3/TRBV12-4
d_call: NA
j_call: TRBJ1-2
clone_size: NA
cdr3_nt: TGTGCCAGCAGTGGAGATATGGACTATGGCTACACCTTC
cdr3_aa: CASSGDMDYGYTF

v_call: TRBV7-2
d_call: TRBD1
j_call: TRBJ1-4
clone_size: NA
cdr3_nt: TGTGCCAGCGGTACTACAGGGGCTAATGAAAAACTGTTTTTT
cdr3_aa: CASGTTGANEKLFF

v_call: TRBV7-2
d_call: TRBD1
j_call: TRBJ1-2
clone_size: NA
cdr3_nt: TGTGCCAGCAGCTTATTTATCAACAGGGGACAATATGGCTACACCTTC
cdr3_aa: CASSLFINRGQYGYTF

v_call: TRBV20-1
d_call: TRBD1
j_call: TRBJ1-6
clone_size: NA
cdr3_nt: TGCAGTGCTAGAGCTTTGGACAGGGCCGTTGATTCACCCCTCCACTTT
cdr3_aa: CSARALDRAVDSPLHF

v_call: TRBV28
d_call: NA
j_call: TRBJ1-2
clone_size: NA
cdr3_nt: TGTGCCAGCAGTTCAAGGGGCCGGTATGGCTACACCTTC
cdr3_aa: CASSSRGRYGYTF

v_call: TRBV12-3/TRBV12-4
d_call: NA
j_call: TRBJ1-5
clone_size: few
cdr3_nt: TGTGCCAGCAGTTTAGTTGGCAGGGGCGGACAGCCCCAGCATTTT
cdr3_aa: CASSLVGRGGQPQHF

v_call: TRBV12-3/TRBV12-4
d_call: TRBD2
j_call: TRBJ2-7
clone_size: NA
cdr3_nt: TGTGCCAGCAGACTAGCGGGAGGGTCCCTCTACGAGCAGTACTTC
cdr3_aa: CASRLAGGSLYEQYF

v_call: TRBV6-2/TRBV6-3
d_call: NA
j_call: TRBJ1-2
clone_size: NA
cdr3_nt: TGTGCCAGCAGCCGGACGGCAGCAGGCTATGGCTACACCTTC
cdr3_aa: CASSRTAAGYGYTF

v_call: TRBV12-3/TRBV12-4
d_call: TRBD1
j_call: TRBJ1-1
clone_size: NA
cdr3_nt: TGTGCCAGCAGTTCTATAGGACAGGAGACTCCGGGGACTGAAGCTTTCTTT
cdr3_aa: CASSSIGQETPGTEAFF

v_call: TRBV6-2/TRBV6-3
d_call: NA
j_call: TRBJ1-2
clone_size: NA
cdr3_nt: TGTGCCAGCACGATAAGGAGGCAGATGATTGGCTACACCTTC
cdr3_aa: CASTIRRQMIGYTF

v_call: TRBV4-1
d_call: TRBD1
j_call: TRBJ1-3
clone_size: NA
cdr3_nt: TGCGCCAGCAGCCAAACCTCGCGGGGACAGGGCCTCTCTGGAAACACCATATATTTT
cdr3_aa: CASSQTSRGQGLSGNTIYF

v_call: TRBV5-5
d_call: NA
j_call: TRBJ1-3
clone_size: NA
cdr3_nt: TGTGCCAGCAACCAGGGAAGCTCTGGAAACACCATATATTTT
cdr3_aa: CASNQGSSGNTIYF

v_call: TRBV5-1
d_call: NA
j_call: TRBJ1-3
clone_size: NA
cdr3_nt: TGCGCCAGCAGCTTCGGCGTGAGCTCTGGAAACACCATATATTTT
cdr3_aa: CASSFGVSSGNTIYF

v_call: TRBV7-9
d_call: NA
j_call: TRBJ1-6
clone_size: NA
cdr3_nt: TGTGCCAGCAGCTTTGAAGAGGCAGGGCTTTCACCCCTCCACTTT
cdr3_aa: CASSFEEAGLSPLHF

v_call: TRBV20-1
d_call: NA
j_call: TRBJ1-6
clone_size: NA
cdr3_nt: TGCAGTGCTAGAGATCCCCTAGTCGGGTTTAATTCACCCCTCCACTTT
cdr3_aa: CSARDPLVGFNSPLHF

v_call: TRBV7-3
d_call: NA
j_call: TRBJ2-3
clone_size: once
cdr3_nt: TGTGCCAGTAAATCCCTAGACACAGATACGCAGTATTTT
cdr3_aa: CASKSLDTDTQYF

v_call: TRBV13
d_call: NA
j_call: TRBJ1-2
clone_size: few
cdr3_nt: TGTGCCAGCAGCTCAGATTACACCGCGATCTATGGCTACACCTTC
cdr3_aa: CASSSDYTAIYGYTF

v_call: TRBV12-3/TRBV12-4
d_call: TRBD2
j_call: TRBJ2-1
clone_size: NA
cdr3_nt: TGTGCCAGCAGGGCCTGGGAGGGCCTATACAATGAGCAGTTCTTC
cdr3_aa: CASRAWEGLYNEQFF

v_call: TRBV20-1
d_call: TRBD1
j_call: TRBJ2-7
clone_size: NA
cdr3_nt: TGCAGTGCTAGAACAGGGGGCGGTGACGAGCAGTACTTC
cdr3_aa: CSARTGGGDEQYF

v_call: TRBV27
d_call: TRBD1
j_call: TRBJ1-5
clone_size: NA
cdr3_nt: TGTGCCAGCAGTTCAGGGACAGGGGGCAATCAGCCCCAGCATTTT
cdr3_aa: CASSSGTGGNQPQHF

v_call: TRBV2
d_call: NA
j_call: TRBJ1-1
clone_size: NA
cdr3_nt: TGTGCCAGCAGTGGGGAGGCAGCCCCGGGTCCTGAAGCTTTCTTT
cdr3_aa: CASSGEAAPGPEAFF

v_call: TRBV6-6
d_call: NA
j_call: TRBJ1-2
clone_size: few
cdr3_nt: TGTGCCAGCTTACCAACCCCCAGTTTATATGGCTACACCTTC
cdr3_aa: CASLPTPSLYGYTF

v_call: TRBV12-3/TRBV12-4
d_call: NA
j_call: TRBJ1-5
clone_size: NA
cdr3_nt: TGTGCCAGCAGTTCCCAGGGGAGCAATCAGCCCCAGCATTTT
cdr3_aa: CASSSQGSNQPQHF

v_call: TRBV18
d_call: NA
j_call: TRBJ1-1
clone_size: NA
cdr3_nt: TGTGCCAGCTCACCATGGGGGGTAAGAAACACTGAAGCTTTCTTT
cdr3_aa: CASSPWGVRNTEAFF